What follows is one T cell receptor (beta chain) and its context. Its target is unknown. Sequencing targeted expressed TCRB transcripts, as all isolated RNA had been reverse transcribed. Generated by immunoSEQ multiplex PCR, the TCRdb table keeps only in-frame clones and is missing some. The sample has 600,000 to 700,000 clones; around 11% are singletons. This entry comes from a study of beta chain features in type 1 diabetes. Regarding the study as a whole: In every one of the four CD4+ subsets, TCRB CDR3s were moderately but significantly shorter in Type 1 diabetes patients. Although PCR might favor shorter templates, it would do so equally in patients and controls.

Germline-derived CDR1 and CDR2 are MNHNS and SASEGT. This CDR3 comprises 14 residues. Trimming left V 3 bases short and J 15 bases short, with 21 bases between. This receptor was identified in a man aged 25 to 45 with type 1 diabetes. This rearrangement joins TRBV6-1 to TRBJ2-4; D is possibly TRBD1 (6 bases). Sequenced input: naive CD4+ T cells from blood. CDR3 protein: CASSERVNRVLPYF. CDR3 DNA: TGTGCCAGCAGTGAGCGGGTGAACAGGGTCCTCCCGTACTTC.